Each of the 2 T cell receptor beta chains below was sequenced from the same sample in a study of blood T cell repertoires in COVID-19. TCRdb keeps only in-frame clones here, not all; method: immunoSEQ multiplex PCR. The data hold some 80,000 clones, with just over 85% observed a single time. Sequencing used peripheral blood. Every receptor here comes from an elderly woman in a cohort sampled during active or convalescent COVID-19.

The chain joins TRBV19 to TRBJ1-4; D is undetermined. Trimming removed 5 bases at V and 0 bases at J, with 10 bases between. The CDR3 consists of 15 residues. CDR1 is LNHDA and CDR2 is SQIVND in the germline V gene (reference sequence). CDR3 protein: CASSSHSATNEKLFF. In DNA, the CDR3 is TGTGCCAGTAGTTCACACAGTGCAACTAATGAAAAACTGTTTTTT.

This chain links TRBV7-2 with TRBJ2-1; TRBD2 agrees at 13 bases. Germline V gene lookup returns CDR1 SGHTA and CDR2 FQGNSA. V trimming: 2 bases; J trimming: 7 bases; junction bases outside the gene matches: 2. This CDR3 is 15 amino acids long. The CDR3, as DNA: TGTGCCAGCAGCTTAAGGACTAGCGGGAGTAATGAGCAGTTCTTC. As protein: CASSLRTSGSNEQFF.